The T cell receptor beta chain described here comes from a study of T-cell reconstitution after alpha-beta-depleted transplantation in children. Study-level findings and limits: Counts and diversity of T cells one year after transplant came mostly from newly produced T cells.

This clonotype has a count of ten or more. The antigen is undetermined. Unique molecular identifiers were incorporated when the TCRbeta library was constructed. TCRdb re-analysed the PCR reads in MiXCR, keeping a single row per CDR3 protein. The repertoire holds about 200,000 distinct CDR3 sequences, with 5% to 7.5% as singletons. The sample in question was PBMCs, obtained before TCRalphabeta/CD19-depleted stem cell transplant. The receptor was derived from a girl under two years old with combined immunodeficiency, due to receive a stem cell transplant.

The CDR3 coding sequence is TGTGCCACCAGTGATTATAGGACAGGGGCTAACAATGAGCAGTTCTTC. This translates into CATSDYRTGANNEQFF. The chain carries TRBV24-1 and TRBJ2-1, with 9 bases fitting TRBD1. The CDR3 contains 16 residues. Germline CDR1 reads KGHDR; CDR2 reads SFDVKD. Trimming took 2 bases from V and 5 from J; bases not matched to a gene: 6.